This T cell receptor beta chain was sequenced during a study of regulatory T cells in long-lasting Graves disease. CDR1 is MNHEY, CDR2 SVGEGT, per germline. The length of the CDR3 is 15 residues. J lost 8 bases, V lost 2 bases, and 9 bases had no gene match. Through Arm-PCR of CDR3 regions and iRepertoire HTBI primers, TCR beta libraries were built. In the source study's methods: Identified segments across samples numbered fewer than 80 TRBV and approximately 13 TRBJ. MiXCR was run by TCRdb on the multiplex PCR reads, yielding one entry per CDR3 protein. These V and J calls derive from TCRdb rather than the authors' analysis. The table lists a few hundred thousand distinct CDR3 sequences, 10% to 15% of them singletons. The sample's time point: newly diagnosed GD, antithyroid drugs for less than 3 months. Isolated PBMC RNA provided the starting material for the TCR library. Patients with Graves' disease were diagnosed by American Thyroid Association guidelines.

The same specimen was also included in a second study, on T cells in Graves' hyperthyroidism and ophthalmopathy. As reported in that work: Diagnoses rested on clinical symptoms, serum thyroxine and TRAb, thyroid ultrasound and orbital computed tomography.

The chain carries TRBV6-2 or TRBV6-3 and TRBJ2-1; 7 positions match TRBD1. This TCR came from a woman younger than 30 with Graves disease. Sequenced here: peripheral blood mononuclear cells (PBMCs), sampled at new diagnosis, from a patient treated with antithyroid drugs. CDR3 in DNA: TGTGCCAGCAGTTACCCGCAAACAGGGGTTTATGAGCAGTTCTTC. Protein product: CASSYPQTGVYEQFF.